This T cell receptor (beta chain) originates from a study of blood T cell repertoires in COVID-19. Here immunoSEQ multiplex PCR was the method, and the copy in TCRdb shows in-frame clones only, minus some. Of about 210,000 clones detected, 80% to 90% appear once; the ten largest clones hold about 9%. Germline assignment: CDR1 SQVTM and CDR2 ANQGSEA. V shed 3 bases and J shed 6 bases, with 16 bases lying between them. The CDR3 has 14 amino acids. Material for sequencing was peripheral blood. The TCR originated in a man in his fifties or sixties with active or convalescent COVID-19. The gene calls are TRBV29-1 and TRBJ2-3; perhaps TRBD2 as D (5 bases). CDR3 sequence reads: CSVDWAGPGDTQYF. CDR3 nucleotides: TGCAGCGTTGATTGGGCGGGCCCTGGGGATACGCAGTATTTT.